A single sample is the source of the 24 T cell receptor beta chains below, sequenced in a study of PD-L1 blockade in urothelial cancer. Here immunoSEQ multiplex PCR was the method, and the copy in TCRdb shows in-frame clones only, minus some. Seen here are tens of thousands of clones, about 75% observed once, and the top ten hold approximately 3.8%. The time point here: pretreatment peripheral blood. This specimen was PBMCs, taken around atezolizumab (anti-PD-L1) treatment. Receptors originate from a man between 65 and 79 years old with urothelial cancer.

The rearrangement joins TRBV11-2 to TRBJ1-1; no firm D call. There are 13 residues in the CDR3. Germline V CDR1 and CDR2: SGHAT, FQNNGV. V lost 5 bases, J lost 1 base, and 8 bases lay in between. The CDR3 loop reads CASSLQRNTEAFF. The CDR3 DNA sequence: TGTGCCAGCAGCCTACAGAGGAACACTGAAGCTTTCTTT.

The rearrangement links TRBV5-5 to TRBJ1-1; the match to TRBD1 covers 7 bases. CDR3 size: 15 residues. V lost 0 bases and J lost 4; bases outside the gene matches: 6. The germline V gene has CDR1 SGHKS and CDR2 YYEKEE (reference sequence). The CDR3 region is CASSLVGRGITEAFF. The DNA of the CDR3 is TGTGCCAGCAGCTTGGTAGGCAGGGGGATCACTGAAGCTTTCTTT.

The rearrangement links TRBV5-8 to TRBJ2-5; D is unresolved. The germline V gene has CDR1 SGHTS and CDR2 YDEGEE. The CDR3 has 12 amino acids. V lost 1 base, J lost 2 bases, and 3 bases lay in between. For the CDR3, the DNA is TGTGCCAGCAGCTTGCTACAAGAGACCCAGTACTTC. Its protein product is CASSLLQETQYF. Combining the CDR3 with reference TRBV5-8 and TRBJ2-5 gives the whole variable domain EAGVTQSPTHLIKTRGQQATLRCSPISGHTSVYWYQQALGLGLQFLLWYDEGEERNRGNFPPRFSGRQFPNYSSELNVNALELEDSALYLCASSLLQETQYFGPGTRLLVL.

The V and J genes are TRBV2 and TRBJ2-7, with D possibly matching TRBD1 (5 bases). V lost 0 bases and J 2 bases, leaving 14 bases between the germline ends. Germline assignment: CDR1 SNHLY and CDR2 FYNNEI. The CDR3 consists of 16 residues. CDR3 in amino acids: CASSEAGWAGTYEQYF. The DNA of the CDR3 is TGTGCCAGCAGTGAAGCGGGCTGGGCAGGGACCTACGAGCAGTACTTC.

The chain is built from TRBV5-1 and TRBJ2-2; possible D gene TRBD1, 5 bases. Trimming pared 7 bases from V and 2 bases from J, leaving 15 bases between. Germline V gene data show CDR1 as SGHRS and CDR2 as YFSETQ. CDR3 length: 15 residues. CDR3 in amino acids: CASQRRDSNTGELFF. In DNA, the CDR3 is TGCGCCAGCCAACGCAGAGACAGTAACACCGGGGAGCTGTTTTTT.

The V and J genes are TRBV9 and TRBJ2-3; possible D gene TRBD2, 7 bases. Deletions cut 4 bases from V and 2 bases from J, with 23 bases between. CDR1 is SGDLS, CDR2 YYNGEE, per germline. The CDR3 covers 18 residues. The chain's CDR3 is CASSPRSYGGHFTDTQYF. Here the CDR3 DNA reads TGTGCCAGCAGCCCACGCTCCTACGGGGGGCACTTCACAGATACGCAGTATTTT.

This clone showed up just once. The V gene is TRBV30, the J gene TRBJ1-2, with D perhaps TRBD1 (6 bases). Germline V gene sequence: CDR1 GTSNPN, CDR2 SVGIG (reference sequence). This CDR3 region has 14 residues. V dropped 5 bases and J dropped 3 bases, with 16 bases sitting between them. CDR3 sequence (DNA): TGTGCCTGGGGTGAAGGGGGGGCGGACTATGGCTACACCTTC. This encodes CAWGEGGADYGYTF.

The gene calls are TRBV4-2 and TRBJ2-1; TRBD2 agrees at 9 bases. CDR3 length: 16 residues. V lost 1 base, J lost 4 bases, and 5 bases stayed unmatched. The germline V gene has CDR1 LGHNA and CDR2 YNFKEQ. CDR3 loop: CASSQVGAGGYNEQFF. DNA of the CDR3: TGTGCCAGCAGCCAAGTGGGAGCGGGAGGTTACAATGAGCAGTTCTTC.

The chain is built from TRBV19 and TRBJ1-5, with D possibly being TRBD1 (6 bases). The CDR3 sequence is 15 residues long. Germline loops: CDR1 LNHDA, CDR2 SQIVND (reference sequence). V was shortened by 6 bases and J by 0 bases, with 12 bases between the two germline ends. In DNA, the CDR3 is TGTGCCAGTAGCCGTGGACAGTATAGCAATCAGCCCCAGCATTTT. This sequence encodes CASSRGQYSNQPQHF.

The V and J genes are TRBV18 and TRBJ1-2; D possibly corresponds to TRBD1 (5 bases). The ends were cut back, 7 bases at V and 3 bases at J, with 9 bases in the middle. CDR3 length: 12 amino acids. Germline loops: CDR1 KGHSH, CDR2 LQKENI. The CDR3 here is CASWGQDYGYTF. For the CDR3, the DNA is TGTGCCAGCTGGGGCCAGGACTATGGCTACACCTTC.

CDR3: CASSSPTGGETQYF. DNA of the CDR3: TGTGCCAGCAGTTCTCCGACAGGAGGAGAGACCCAGTACTTC. The V call is TRBV28, the J call TRBJ2-5, with D possibly TRBD1 on 6 matching bases. Germline CDR1 reads MDHEN; CDR2 reads SYDVKM. Trimming removed 4 bases from V and 4 bases from J, with 13 bases in between. The CDR3 loop spans 14 amino acids.

CDR3 sequence reads: CASSFLAGGGETQYF. Here the CDR3 DNA reads TGTGCCAGCAGTTTCTTAGCAGGGGGCGGAGAGACCCAGTACTTC. The gene calls are TRBV11-3 and TRBJ2-5, with TRBD1 identical over 8 bases. The J segment lost 4 bases and the V segment lost 6 bases, leaving 10 bases of the junction unmatched. The CDR3 consists of 15 residues. Germline lookup yields CDR1 SGHNT and CDR2 YENEEA.

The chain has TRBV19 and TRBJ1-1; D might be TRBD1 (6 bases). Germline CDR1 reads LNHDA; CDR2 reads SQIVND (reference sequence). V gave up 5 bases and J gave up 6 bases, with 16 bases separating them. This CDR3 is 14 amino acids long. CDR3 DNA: TGTGCCAGTAGTCTGCCCTCCAGGGGAGCTGAAGCTTTCTTT. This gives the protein CASSLPSRGAEAFF.

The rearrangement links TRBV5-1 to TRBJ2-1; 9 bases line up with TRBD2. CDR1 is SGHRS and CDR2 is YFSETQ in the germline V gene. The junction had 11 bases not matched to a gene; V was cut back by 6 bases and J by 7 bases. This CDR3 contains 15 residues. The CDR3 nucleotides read TGCGCCAGCACCCAGGGGACTAGCCGCTCGAATGAGCAGTTCTTC. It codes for CASTQGTSRSNEQFF.

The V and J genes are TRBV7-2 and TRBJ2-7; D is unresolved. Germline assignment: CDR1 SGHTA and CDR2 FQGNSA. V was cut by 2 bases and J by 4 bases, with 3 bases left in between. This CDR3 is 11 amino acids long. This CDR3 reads CASSLLYEQYF. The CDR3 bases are TGTGCCAGCAGCTTACTATACGAGCAGTACTTC.

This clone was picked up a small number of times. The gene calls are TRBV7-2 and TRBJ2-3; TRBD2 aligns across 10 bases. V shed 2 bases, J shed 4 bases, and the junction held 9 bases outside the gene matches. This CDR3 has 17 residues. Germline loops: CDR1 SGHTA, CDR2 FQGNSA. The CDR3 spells CASSLTPSGSGADTQYF. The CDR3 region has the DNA TGTGCCAGCAGCTTAACCCCTAGCGGGAGTGGGGCAGATACGCAGTATTTT.

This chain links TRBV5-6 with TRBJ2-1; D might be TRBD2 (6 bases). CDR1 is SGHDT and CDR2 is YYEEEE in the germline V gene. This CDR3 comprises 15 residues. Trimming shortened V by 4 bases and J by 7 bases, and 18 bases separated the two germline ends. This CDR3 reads CASSPVGTLTNEQFF. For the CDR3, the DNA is TGTGCCAGCAGCCCGGTGGGGACTTTGACTAATGAGCAGTTCTTC.

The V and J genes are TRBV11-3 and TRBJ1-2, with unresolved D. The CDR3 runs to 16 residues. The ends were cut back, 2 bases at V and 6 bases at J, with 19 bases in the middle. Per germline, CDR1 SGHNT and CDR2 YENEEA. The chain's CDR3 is CASSLISRGDPHGYTF. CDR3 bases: TGTGCCAGCAGCTTAATCTCTCGCGGGGATCCGCATGGCTACACCTTC. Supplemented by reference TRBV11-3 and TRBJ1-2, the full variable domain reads EAGVVQSPRYKIIEKKQPVAFWCNPISGHNTLYWYLQNLGQGPELLIRYENEEAVDDSQLPKDRFSAERLKGVDSTLKIQPAELGDSAVYLCASSLISRGDPHGYTFGSGTRLTVV.

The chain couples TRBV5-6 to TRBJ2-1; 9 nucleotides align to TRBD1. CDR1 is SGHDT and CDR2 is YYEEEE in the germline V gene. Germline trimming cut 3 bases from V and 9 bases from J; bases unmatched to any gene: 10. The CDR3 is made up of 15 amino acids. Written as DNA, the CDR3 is TGTGCCAGCAGCTCCGGGACAGGGCGGGTTAGTGAGCAGTTCTTC. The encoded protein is CASSSGTGRVSEQFF.

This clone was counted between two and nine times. The CDR3 DNA is TGTGCCAGCAGCCCTCTACAGGGGTTGGGGCAAGAGACCCAGTACTTC. As protein: CASSPLQGLGQETQYF. J is TRBJ2-5 and V is TRBV7-9, with 7 bases aligning to TRBD1. Trimming took 5 bases from V and 2 from J; bases not matched to a gene: 11. This CDR3 is 16 amino acids long. Germline V CDR1 and CDR2: SEHNR, FQNEAQ (reference sequence).

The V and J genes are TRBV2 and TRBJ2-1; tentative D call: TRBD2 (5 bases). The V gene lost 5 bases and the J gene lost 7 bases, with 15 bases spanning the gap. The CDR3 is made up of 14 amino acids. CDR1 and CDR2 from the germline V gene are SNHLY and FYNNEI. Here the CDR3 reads CASSSRTGRNEQFF. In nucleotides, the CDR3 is TGTGCCAGCAGTTCCAGGACTGGCAGGAATGAGCAGTTCTTC.

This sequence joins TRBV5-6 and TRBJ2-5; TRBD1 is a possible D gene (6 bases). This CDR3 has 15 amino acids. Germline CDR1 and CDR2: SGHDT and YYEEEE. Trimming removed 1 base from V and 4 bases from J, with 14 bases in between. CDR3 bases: TGTGCCAGCAGCTTGAGCAGGGGTATTGGAGAGACCCAGTACTTC. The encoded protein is CASSLSRGIGETQYF.

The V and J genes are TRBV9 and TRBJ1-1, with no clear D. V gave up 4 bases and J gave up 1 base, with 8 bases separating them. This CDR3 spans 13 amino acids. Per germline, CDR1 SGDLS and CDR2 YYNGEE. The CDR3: CASSPRQNTEAFF. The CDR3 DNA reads TGTGCCAGCAGCCCCCGACAGAACACTGAAGCTTTCTTT.

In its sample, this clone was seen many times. In DNA form, the CDR3 reads TGTGCCAGCAGCCAAGATCTTTGGGACTCTGGCTACACCTTC. It is translated as CASSQDLWDSGYTF. The V call is TRBV14, the J call TRBJ1-2, with D maybe TRBD1 (5 bases). The CDR3 is 14 residues long. V was pared by 0 bases and J by 7 bases, with 12 bases between. Germline assignment: CDR1 SGHDN and CDR2 FVKESK. The full variable domain, completed using reference TRBV14 and TRBJ1-2, is EAGVTQFPSHSVIEKGQTVTLRCDPISGHDNLYWYRRVMGKEIKFLLHFVKESKQDESGMPNNRFLAERTGGTYSTLKVQPAELEDSGVYFCASSQDLWDSGYTFGSGTRLTVV.